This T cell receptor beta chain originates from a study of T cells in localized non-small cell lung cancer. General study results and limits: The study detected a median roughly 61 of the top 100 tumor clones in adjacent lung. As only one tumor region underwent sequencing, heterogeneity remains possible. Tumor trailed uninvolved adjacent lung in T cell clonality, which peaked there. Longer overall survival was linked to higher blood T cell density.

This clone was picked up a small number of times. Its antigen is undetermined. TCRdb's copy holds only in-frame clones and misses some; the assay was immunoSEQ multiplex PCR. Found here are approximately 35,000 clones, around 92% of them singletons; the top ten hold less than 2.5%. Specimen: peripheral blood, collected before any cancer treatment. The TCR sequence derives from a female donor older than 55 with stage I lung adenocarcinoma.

For the CDR3, the DNA is TGCACCAGCAGCCCGAGGACAGGGCTCTACGAGCAGTACTTC. Its protein is CTSSPRTGLYEQYF. The V and J genes are TRBV1 and TRBJ2-7; the tabulated D call, TRBD1, remains unverified against the DNA. TRBV1 has pseudogene status. The CDR3 totals 14 residues.